Listed below are T cell receptor beta chains from one sample, sequenced in a study of cytomegalovirus exposure and HLA in healthy donors. The table came from immunoSEQ multiplex PCR; TCRdb's copy has only in-frame clones and leaves some out. The top ten clones hold about 0.3% of a sample with approximately 300,000 clones, roughly 80% of them seen once. The material sequenced was PBMCs. The receptors derive from a girl under 10 years old in good health and CMV-seronegative. Each CDR3 is given with its conserved first and last residue. The D gene is left open where the match is weak. Not all rows give a size; the values are once, few, many and, for expanded clones, a class.

TGTGCCAGCAGTGAAGTCCTTGGGACTAGCGGCAATGAGCAGTTCTTC | CASSEVLGTSGNEQFF | 16 | TRBJ2-1 | TRBD2 | TRBV2 | .
TGTGCCAGCAGCCGCCTAGAGGGCGAGCAGTACTTC | CASSRLEGEQYF | 12 | TRBJ2-7 | . | TRBV7-9 | .
TGTGCCAGCAGCTTGGTACCCGACAGGGGCTATAATTCACCCCCCCACTTT | CASSLVPDRGYNSPPHF | 17 | TRBJ1-6 | TRBD1 | TRBV5-8 | .
TGTGCCTGGAGTCAGGGGTTGAATTCACCCCTCCACTTT | CAWSQGLNSPLHF | 13 | TRBJ1-6 | . | TRBV30 | .
TGTGCCAGTAGTATGCAGGGCCGGTGGTCGACTGAAGCTTTCTTT | CASSMQGRWSTEAFF | 15 | TRBJ1-1 | . | TRBV19 | .
TGTGCCTGGTCGACAGGCGATATGACCTACGAGCAGTACTTC | CAWSTGDMTYEQYF | 14 | TRBJ2-7 | . | TRBV30 | .
TGTGCCAGCAGCGTAGATCGAGATGGCGGGGGAATGGATACGCAGTATTTT | CASSVDRDGGGMDTQYF | 17 | TRBJ2-3 | TRBD2 | TRBV9 | .
TGTGCCAGTAGTATTCTAATGGACAGACTCGGTTGGAAAAAAAACTACACCTTC | CASSILMDRLGWKKNYTF | 18 | TRBJ1-2 | . | TRBV19 | .
TGTGCCTGGAGTCCTGGAGGCTCCTACAATGAGCAGTTCTTC | CAWSPGGSYNEQFF | 14 | TRBJ2-1 | . | TRBV30 | .
TGTGCCAGTAGTGTCCTCCCGACAGGGACTGGGGCCAACGTCCTGACTTTC | CASSVLPTGTGANVLTF | 17 | TRBJ2-6 | TRBD1 | TRBV19 | .
TGTGCCAGCAGCCCGGGACAGGGGAATTTTGAAAAACTGTTTTTT | CASSPGQGNFEKLFF | 15 | TRBJ1-4 | TRBD1 | TRBV9 | .
TGTGCCATCAGTGAGAACAGCCTCATGAACACTGAAGCTTTCTTT | CAISENSLMNTEAFF | 15 | TRBJ1-1 | . | TRBV10-3 | .
TGTGCCAGCAGAGGACAGGGTTACACCGGGGAGCTGTTTTTT | CASRGQGYTGELFF | 14 | TRBJ2-2 | TRBD1 | TRBV2 | .
TGCGCCAGCAGCCAAGGGACAGGGCTAGGTACTGAAGCTTTCTTT | CASSQGTGLGTEAFF | 15 | TRBJ1-1 | TRBD1 | TRBV4-1 | .
TGTGCCAGCAGTCTGGGGCTGGGTGCGGGGTCCTACGAGCAGTACTTC | CASSLGLGAGSYEQYF | 16 | TRBJ2-7 | . | TRBV5-4 | .
TGTGCCAGCAGCTTGTGGGGCTGGGGTGCTAACTATGGCTACACCTTC | CASSLWGWGANYGYTF | 16 | TRBJ1-2 | . | TRBV5-8 | .
TGTGCCAGTAGCCCCAAAACAGATACGCAGTATTTT | CASSPKTDTQYF | 12 | TRBJ2-3 | . | TRBV19 | .
TGTGCCAGCAGCTTTATGGGGGGGGCCTACGAGCAGTACTTC | CASSFMGGAYEQYF | 14 | TRBJ2-7 | TRBD2 | TRBV7-9 | .
TGCGCCAGCAGCCAAGAGGAGGACGGGCTGTTTTTT | CASSQEEDGLFF | 12 | TRBJ2-2 | . | TRBV4-1 | few
TGTGCCACCAGCCCTCCTAATCAGCCCCAGCATTTT | CATSPPNQPQHF | 12 | TRBJ1-5 | . | TRBV15 | .
TGTGCCAGCAGTGAGGGACTAGCGGGTGACAATGAGCAGTTCTTC | CASSEGLAGDNEQFF | 15 | TRBJ2-1 | TRBD2 | TRBV6-6 | .
TGTGCCAGCAGTGAACAAGGAGGGTGGGGAGAGACCCAGTACTTC | CASSEQGGWGETQYF | 15 | TRBJ2-5 | . | TRBV2 | .
TGTGCCAGCAGTTTTCCGGGGGGGGGTCGAGACTTC | CASSFPGGGRDF | 12 | TRBJ2-7 | TRBD2 | TRBV28 | .
TGTGCCAGCAGTCTTAGCGGGGGGGGCTTCTATTTT | CASSLSGGGFYF | 12 | TRBJ2-3 | TRBD2 | TRBV6-1 | .
TGTGCCAGTAGTGCCGGGGGGAGGGATAGGGATCAGCCCCAGCATTTT | CASSAGGRDRDQPQHF | 16 | TRBJ1-5 | . | TRBV19 | .
TGTGCCAGCAACCTCGGCGGGACTAGCGTAGCCGGGGAGCTGTTTTTT | CASNLGGTSVAGELFF | 16 | TRBJ2-2 | TRBD2 | TRBV7-9 | .
TGTGCCAGCAGTGAGGGCCCCCGCAGGGTCACAGATACGCAGTATTTT | CASSEGPRRVTDTQYF | 16 | TRBJ2-3 | . | TRBV2 | .
TGTGCCAGCAGTTTATACAGGGGTGTCTATGGCTACACCTTC | CASSLYRGVYGYTF | 14 | TRBJ1-2 | TRBD1 | TRBV27 | .
TGTGCCAGCACTTACGGGGAGGCCTACGAGCAGTACTTC | CASTYGEAYEQYF | 13 | TRBJ2-7 | . | TRBV6-6 | few
TGTGCCAGCAGTGGAGGGTCTTACGGATCTGGGGCCAACGTCCTGACTTTC | CASSGGSYGSGANVLTF | 17 | TRBJ2-6 | . | TRBV28 | .
TGTGCCAGTAGTATCTCCCACTCGGTTAGGGGGGGATTGACACCCCTCCACTTT | CASSISHSVRGGLTPLHF | 18 | TRBJ1-6 | . | TRBV19 | .
TGCAGCGTTGACGGGGGAGTTGGAAACACCATATATTTT | CSVDGGVGNTIYF | 13 | TRBJ1-3 | . | TRBV29-1 | .
TGTGCCAGCAGCCCGTTTCGGTGGGAGAGTTCTTACAATGAGCAGTTCTTC | CASSPFRWESSYNEQFF | 17 | TRBJ2-1 | . | TRBV11-2 | .
TGTGCCAGCAGCCTCCCGGGGGTTTCCGGGGAGCTGTTTTTT | CASSLPGVSGELFF | 14 | TRBJ2-2 | . | TRBV7-3 | .
TGTGCCAGCTCACCTAGGGACAGGGTGAATGAAAAACTGTTTTTT | CASSPRDRVNEKLFF | 15 | TRBJ1-4 | TRBD1 | TRBV18 | .
TGTGCCAGCAGTCCACTCGCGACAGGGTTTGGCTACACCTTC | CASSPLATGFGYTF | 14 | TRBJ1-2 | TRBD1 | TRBV6-6 | .